This T cell receptor (beta chain) is from a study of blood T cell repertoires in COVID-19. About the research overall: From the United States, Italy and Spain came samples of acute and convalescent COVID-19. PBMCs, B-cell-depleted T cells, or T cells were the source of the cDNA or gDNA that made up the material.

The CDR3 contains 17 residues. Germline CDR1 reads SGDLS; CDR2 reads YYNGEE. V lost 0 bases to trimming and J lost 5 bases; unmatched junction nucleotides: 8. This clone was detected only once. In the study's own analysis: Amplified reference gene primers provided the basis for estimating nucleated cell counts. Measured with immunoSEQ multiplex PCR; TCRdb has only the in-frame clones, and not every one. V and J calls and clone size are copied from that table; D and trimming were computed from the DNA. The sample holds over 65,000 clones, roughly 80% seen once. Material: peripheral blood. The chain employs TRBV9 and TRBJ2-2, with 9 bases fitting TRBD2. This clonotype was sampled from a man aged 80 or over with active or convalescent COVID-19. In nucleotides, the CDR3 is TGTGCCAGCAGCGTAGGGGGACTAGCTAGAGGGACCGGGGAGCTGTTTTTT. Encoded protein: CASSVGGLARGTGELFF.